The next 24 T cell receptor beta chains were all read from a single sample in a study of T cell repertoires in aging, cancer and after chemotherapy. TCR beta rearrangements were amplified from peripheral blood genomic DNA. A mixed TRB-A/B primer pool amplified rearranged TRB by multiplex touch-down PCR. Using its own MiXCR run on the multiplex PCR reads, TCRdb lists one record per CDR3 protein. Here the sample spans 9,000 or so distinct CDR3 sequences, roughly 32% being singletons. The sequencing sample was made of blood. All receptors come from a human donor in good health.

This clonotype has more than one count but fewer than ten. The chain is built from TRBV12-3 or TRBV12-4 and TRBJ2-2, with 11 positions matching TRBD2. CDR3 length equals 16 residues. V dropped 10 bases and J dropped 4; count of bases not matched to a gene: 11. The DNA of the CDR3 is TGTGCCACACGTGGGAGAGGGACTAGCGGCACCGGGGAGCTGTTTTTT. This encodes CATRGRGTSGTGELFF.

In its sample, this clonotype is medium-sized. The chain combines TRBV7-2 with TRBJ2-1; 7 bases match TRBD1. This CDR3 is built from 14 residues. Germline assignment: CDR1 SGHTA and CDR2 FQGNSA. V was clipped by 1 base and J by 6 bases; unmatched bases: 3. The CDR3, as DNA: TGTGCCAGCAGCTTAGGCCACAGGGGCAATGAGCAGTTCTTC. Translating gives CASSLGHRGNEQFF.

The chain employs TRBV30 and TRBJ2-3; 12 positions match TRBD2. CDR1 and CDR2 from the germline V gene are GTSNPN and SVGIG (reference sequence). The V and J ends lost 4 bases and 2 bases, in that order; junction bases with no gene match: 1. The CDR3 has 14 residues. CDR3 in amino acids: CAWTSGRATDTQYF. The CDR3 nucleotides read TGTGCCTGGACTAGCGGGAGGGCCACAGATACGCAGTATTTT.

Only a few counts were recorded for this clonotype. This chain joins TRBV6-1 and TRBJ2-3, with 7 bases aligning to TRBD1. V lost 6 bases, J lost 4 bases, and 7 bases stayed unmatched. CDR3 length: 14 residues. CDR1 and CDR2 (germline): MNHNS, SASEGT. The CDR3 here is CASSRDRLADTQYF. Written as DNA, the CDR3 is TGTGCCAGCAGCCGGGACAGATTGGCAGATACGCAGTATTTT.

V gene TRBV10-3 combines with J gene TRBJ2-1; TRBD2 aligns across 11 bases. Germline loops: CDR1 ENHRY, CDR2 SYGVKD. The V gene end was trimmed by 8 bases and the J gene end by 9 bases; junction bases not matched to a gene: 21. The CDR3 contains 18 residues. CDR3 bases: TGTGCCATCCGTCAACCGGCCCCGACTAGCGGGATTGATGGTGAGCAGTTCTTC. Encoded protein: CAIRQPAPTSGIDGEQFF.

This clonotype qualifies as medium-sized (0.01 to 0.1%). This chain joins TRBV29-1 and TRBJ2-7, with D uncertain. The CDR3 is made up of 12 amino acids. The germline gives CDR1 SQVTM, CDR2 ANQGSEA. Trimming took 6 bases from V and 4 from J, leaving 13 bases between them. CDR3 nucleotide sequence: TGCAGCGTCAATGGTCTTAAATACGAGCAGTACTTC. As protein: CSVNGLKYEQYF.

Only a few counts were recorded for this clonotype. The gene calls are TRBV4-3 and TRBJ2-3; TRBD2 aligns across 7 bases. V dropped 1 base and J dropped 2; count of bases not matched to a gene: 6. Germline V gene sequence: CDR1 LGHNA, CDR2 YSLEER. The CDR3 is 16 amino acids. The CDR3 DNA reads TGCGCCAGCAGCCAAGGGGGGGGACCCTACACAGATACGCAGTATTTT. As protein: CASSQGGGPYTDTQYF.

In DNA form, the CDR3 reads TGTGCCAGCAGCTTACAGGAGTCTAATGGCTACACCTTC. It is translated as CASSLQESNGYTF. The chain uses TRBV13 and TRBJ1-2; no clear D. Trimming pared 2 bases from V and 6 bases from J, leaving 10 bases between. Germline CDR1 reads PRHDT; CDR2 reads FYEKMQ (reference sequence). The CDR3 totals 13 residues.

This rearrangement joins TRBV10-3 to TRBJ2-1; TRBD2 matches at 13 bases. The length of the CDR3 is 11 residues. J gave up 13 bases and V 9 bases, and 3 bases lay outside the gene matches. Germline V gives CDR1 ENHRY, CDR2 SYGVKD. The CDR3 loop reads CAIRTSGSQFF. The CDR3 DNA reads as TGTGCCATAAGGACTAGCGGGAGTCAGTTCTTC.

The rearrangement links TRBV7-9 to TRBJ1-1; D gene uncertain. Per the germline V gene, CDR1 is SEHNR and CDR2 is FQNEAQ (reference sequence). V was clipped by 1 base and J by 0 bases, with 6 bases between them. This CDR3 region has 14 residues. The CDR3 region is CASSLGRMNTEAFF. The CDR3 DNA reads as TGTGCCAGCAGCTTAGGCCGGATGAACACTGAAGCTTTCTTT.

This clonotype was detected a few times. CDR3 loop: CASSATGNTEAFF. CDR3 bases: TGTGCCAGCAGTGCGACAGGGAACACTGAAGCTTTCTTT. This chain connects TRBV6-4 to TRBJ1-1; tentative D call: TRBD1 (6 bases). This CDR3 comprises 13 residues. CDR1 and CDR2 from the germline V gene are MRHNA and SNTAGT. The germline V and J ends were trimmed by 4 bases and 1 base, with 7 bases remaining between them.

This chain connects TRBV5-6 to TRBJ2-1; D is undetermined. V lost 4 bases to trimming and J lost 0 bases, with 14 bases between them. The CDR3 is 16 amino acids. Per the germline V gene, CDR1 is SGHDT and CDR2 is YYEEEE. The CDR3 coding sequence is TGTGCCAGCAGCCAAGTCATGACCCGCTCCTACAATGAGCAGTTCTTC. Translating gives CASSQVMTRSYNEQFF.

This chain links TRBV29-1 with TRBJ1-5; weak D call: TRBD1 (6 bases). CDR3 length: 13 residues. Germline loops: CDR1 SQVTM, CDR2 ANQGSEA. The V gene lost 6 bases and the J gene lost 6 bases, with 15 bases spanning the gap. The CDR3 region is CSVLMGAGQPQHF. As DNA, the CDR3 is TGCAGCGTATTGATGGGGGCCGGTCAGCCCCAGCATTTT. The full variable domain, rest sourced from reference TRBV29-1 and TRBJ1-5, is SAVISQKPSRDICQRGTSLTIQCQVDSQVTMMFWYRQQPGQSLTLIATANQGSEATYESGFVIDKFPISRPNLTFSTLTVSNMSPEDSSIYLCSVLMGAGQPQHFGDGTRLSIL.

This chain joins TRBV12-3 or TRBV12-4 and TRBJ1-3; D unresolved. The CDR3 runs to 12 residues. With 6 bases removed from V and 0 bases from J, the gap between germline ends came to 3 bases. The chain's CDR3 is CASSYSGNTIYF. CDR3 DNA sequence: TGTGCCAGCAGCTACTCTGGAAACACCATATATTTT.

The CDR3 DNA sequence: TGTGCCATCCCGCTTAGTCCCAGCTCTGGGGCCAACGTCCTGACTTTC. This gives the protein CAIPLSPSSGANVLTF. The gene calls are TRBV10-3 and TRBJ2-6; D gene ambiguous. The CDR3 length is 16 residues. With 8 bases removed from V and 0 bases from J, the gap between germline ends came to 14 bases. Germline lookup yields CDR1 ENHRY and CDR2 SYGVKD.

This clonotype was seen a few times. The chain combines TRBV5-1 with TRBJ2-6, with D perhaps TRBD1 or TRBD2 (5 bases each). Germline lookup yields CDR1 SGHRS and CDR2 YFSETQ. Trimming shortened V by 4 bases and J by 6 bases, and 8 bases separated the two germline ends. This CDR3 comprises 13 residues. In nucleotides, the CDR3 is TGCGCCAGCAGCCAGGGAGTGGCCAACGTCCTGACTTTC. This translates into CASSQGVANVLTF.

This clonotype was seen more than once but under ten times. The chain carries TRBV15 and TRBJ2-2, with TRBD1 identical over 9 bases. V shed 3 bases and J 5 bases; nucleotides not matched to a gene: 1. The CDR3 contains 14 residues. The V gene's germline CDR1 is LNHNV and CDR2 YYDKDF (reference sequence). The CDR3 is CATSRGQGTGELFF. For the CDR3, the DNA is TGTGCCACCAGCAGGGGACAGGGTACCGGGGAGCTGTTTTTT.

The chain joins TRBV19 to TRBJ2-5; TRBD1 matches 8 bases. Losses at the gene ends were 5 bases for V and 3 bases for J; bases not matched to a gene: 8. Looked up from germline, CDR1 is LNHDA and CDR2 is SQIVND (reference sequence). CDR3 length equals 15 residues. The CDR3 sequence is CASSPPWTGKETQYF. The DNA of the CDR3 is TGTGCCAGTAGTCCCCCCTGGACAGGGAAAGAGACCCAGTACTTC.

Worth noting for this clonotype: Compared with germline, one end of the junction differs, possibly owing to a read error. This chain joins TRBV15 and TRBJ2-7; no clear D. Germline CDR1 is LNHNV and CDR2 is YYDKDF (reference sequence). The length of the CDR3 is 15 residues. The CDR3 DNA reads TGTGCCACCAGCAGAGCCCCCCCCCCTTCCTCCGAGCAGTACTTC. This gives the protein CATSRAPPPSSEQYF.

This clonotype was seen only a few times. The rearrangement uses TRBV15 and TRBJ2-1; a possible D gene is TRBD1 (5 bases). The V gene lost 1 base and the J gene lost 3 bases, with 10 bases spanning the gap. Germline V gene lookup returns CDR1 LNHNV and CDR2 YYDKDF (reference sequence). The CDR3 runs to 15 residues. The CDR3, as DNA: TGTGCCACCAGCAGAGGAGACAGTGACTACAATGAGCAGTTCTTC. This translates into CATSRGDSDYNEQFF. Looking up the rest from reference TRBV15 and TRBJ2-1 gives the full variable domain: DAMVIQNPRYQVTQFGKPVTLSCSQTLNHNVMYWYQQKSSQAPKLLFHYYDKDFNNEADTPDNFQSRRPNTSFCFLDIRSPGLGDTAMYLCATSRGDSDYNEQFFGPGTRLTVL.

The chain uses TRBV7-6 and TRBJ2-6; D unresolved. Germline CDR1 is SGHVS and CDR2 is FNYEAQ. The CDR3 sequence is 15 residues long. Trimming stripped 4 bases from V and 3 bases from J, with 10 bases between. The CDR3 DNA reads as TGTGCCAGCAGCTCCCGATCAGGTGGGGCCAACGTCCTGACTTTC. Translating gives CASSSRSGGANVLTF.

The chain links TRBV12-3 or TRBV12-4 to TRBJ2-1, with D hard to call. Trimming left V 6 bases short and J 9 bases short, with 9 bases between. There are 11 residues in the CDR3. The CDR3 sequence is CASSFKGEQFF. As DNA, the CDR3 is TGTGCCAGCAGCTTTAAGGGTGAGCAGTTCTTC.

The CDR3 nucleotides are TGTGCCAGCAGTTTAGTGGCTAGGTGGGTGAAGCGCGGGGTCAATGAGCAGTTCTTC. It encodes CASSLVARWVKRGVNEQFF. The chain carries TRBV28 and TRBJ2-1, with D maybe TRBD2 (6 bases). This CDR3 is built from 19 residues. Germline assignment: CDR1 MDHEN and CDR2 SYDVKM. V was trimmed by 2 bases and J by 6 bases, leaving 26 bases between them.

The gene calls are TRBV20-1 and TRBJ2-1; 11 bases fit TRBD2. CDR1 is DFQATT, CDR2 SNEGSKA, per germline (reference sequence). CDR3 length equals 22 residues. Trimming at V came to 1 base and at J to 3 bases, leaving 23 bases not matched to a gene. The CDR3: CSARVASRGLAGGGTFYNEQFF. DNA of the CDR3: TGCAGTGCTAGAGTCGCTTCCAGGGGTCTAGCGGGAGGAGGGACCTTCTACAATGAGCAGTTCTTC.